This paragraph covers one TCR beta chain sequence. Its target is not known. With 5 bases removed from V and 7 bases from J, the gap between germline ends came to 15 bases. This CDR3 spans 14 amino acids. CDR1 is SGHTA and CDR2 is FQGNSA in the germline V gene. Using immunoSEQ multiplex PCR, the repertoire was profiled, and TCRdb retains in-frame clones only, with some absent. The repertoire holds around 1.6 million clones, with roughly 98% as singletons. These data are taken from a study of shared clonotypes between healthy human individuals. Study-wide results and limits: Generally, naive subsets came out with larger estimated richness than memory subsets. About 5% of naive CD4 clonotypes were shared across a handful of donors. Some clonotypes were shared by all four sorted-subset donors, while others were not shared. The non-shared ones had lower generation probabilities than the shared ones.

The chain has TRBV7-2 and TRBJ1-5, with D hard to call. The receptor was derived from a man aged 25 to 40 in good health. The specimen sequenced was naive CD4+ T cells sorted from blood. Subset: CD45RA+ positively selected. The CDR3 spells CASSERWGGQPQHF. The CDR3 DNA reads TGTGCCAGCAGCGAACGCTGGGGAGGCCAGCCCCAGCATTTT. Drawing the rest from reference TRBV7-2 and TRBJ1-5, the complete variable domain is GAGVSQSPSNKVTEKGKDVELRCDPISGHTALYWYRQSLGQGLEFLIYFQGNSAPDKSGLPSDRFSAERTGGSVSTLTIQRTQQEDSAVYLCASSERWGGQPQHFGDGTRLSIL.